This T cell receptor (beta chain) was captured by sequencing in a study of T cell clusters in autoimmune cytopenias. Each sample's input was around 250 ng genomic DNA, some 34,000 genome equivalents. TRB rearrangements were amplified by touch-down multiplex PCR with mixed TRB-A/B primers. TCRdb reprocessed the multiplex PCR reads; each CDR3 protein has one entry and no DNA is given. This sample carries over 3,500 distinct CDR3 sequences, with 15% to 20% going to the ten biggest clones. Looked up from germline, CDR1 is DFQATT and CDR2 is SNEGSKA (reference sequence). This CDR3 has 13 amino acids. This sample also appeared in a second study, on T cell repertoires in aging, cancer and after chemotherapy. That source notes: In healthy donors, age-related TCR diversity loss mainly reflected lost richness.

V is TRBV20-1 and J is TRBJ1-6. Sequencing used peripheral blood. The receptor was derived from a human donor in good health. The CDR3 sequence: CSARDTVNSPLHF.